The next 24 T cell receptor beta chains were all read from a single sample in a study of blood T cell repertoires in COVID-19. Method: immunoSEQ multiplex PCR; TCRdb's copy keeps in-frame clones and lacks some. Of some 200,000 clones detected, approximately 80% appear once; the ten largest clones hold about a tenth. Sequenced sample: PBMCs or T cells enriched from blood (not recorded which). The receptors stem from a middle-aged man who had recovered from COVID-19.

In nucleotides, the CDR3 is TGTGCCAGCATCCCGAACACCGGACTGAGCACCGGGGAGCTGTTTTTT. Encoded protein: CASIPNTGLSTGELFF. The rearrangement uses TRBV5-4 and TRBJ2-2, with a tentative D call TRBD2 (5 bases). Germline values: CDR1 SGHNT, CDR2 YYREEE (reference sequence). This CDR3 has 16 residues. V shed 6 bases and J shed 4 bases, with 19 bases lying between them. The full variable domain, its missing parts supplied by reference TRBV5-4 and TRBJ2-2, is ETGVTQSPTHLIKTRGQQVTLRCSSQSGHNTVSWYQQALGQGPQFIFQYYREEENGRGNFPPRFSGLQFPNYSSELNVNALELDDSALYLCASIPNTGLSTGELFFGEGSRLTVL.

The chain carries TRBV2 and TRBJ1-1; 7 bases fit TRBD1. The CDR3 length is 17 residues. V lost 4 bases, J lost 1 base, and 12 bases stayed unmatched. Germline CDR1 reads SNHLY; CDR2 reads FYNNEI. The CDR3 sequence is CASSALTGVRGNTEAFF. The CDR3 DNA reads as TGTGCCAGCAGTGCCTTAACAGGGGTTAGGGGGAACACTGAAGCTTTCTTT.

The V and J genes are TRBV2 and TRBJ2-5, with D possibly being TRBD1 (5 bases). Germline CDR1 and CDR2: SNHLY and FYNNEI. This CDR3 contains 14 residues. Trimming shortened V by 3 bases and J by 1 base, and 9 bases separated the two germline ends. The CDR3 protein is CASSDWTSQETQYF. For the CDR3, the DNA is TGTGCCAGCAGTGACTGGACAAGCCAAGAGACCCAGTACTTC.

This clone was seen a few times. The chain has TRBV30 and TRBJ1-1, with a weak D call TRBD1 (5 bases). V was clipped by 3 bases and J by 6 bases, with 11 bases between them. Germline V CDR1 and CDR2: GTSNPN, SVGIG (reference sequence). CDR3 size: 12 residues. CDR3 in amino acids: CAWRDMVAEAFF. The CDR3 DNA is TGTGCCTGGAGGGACATGGTAGCTGAAGCTTTCTTT.

J is TRBJ1-3 and V is TRBV2, with D uncertain. V was shortened by 4 bases and J by 2 bases, with 15 bases between the two germline ends. The CDR3 loop spans 16 amino acids. Germline V gene data show CDR1 as SNHLY and CDR2 as FYNNEI. CDR3 amino acids: CASSGALTRAGNTIYF. The CDR3 coding sequence is TGTGCCAGCAGTGGGGCCCTCACGAGAGCTGGAAACACCATATATTTT.

The CDR3 is CASKGSGGWNEQFF. The CDR3 DNA sequence: TGTGCCAGCAAGGGATCAGGGGGGTGGAATGAGCAGTTCTTC. The V call is TRBV6-5, the J call TRBJ2-1, with D perhaps matching TRBD1 (7 bases). V lost 7 bases, J lost 7 bases, and 17 bases lay in between. Germline CDR1 MNHEY, CDR2 SVGAGI. CDR3 length: 14 amino acids.

This chain joins TRBV3-1 (or the pseudogene TRBV3-2) and TRBJ2-7; 8 nucleotides align to TRBD2. V was pared by 0 bases and J by 1 base, with 5 bases of the junction left unmatched. Germline assignment: CDR1 LGHDT and CDR2 YNNKEL (reference sequence). The CDR3 covers 16 residues. CDR3 in amino acids: CASSQDGASGSYEQYF. CDR3 coding DNA: TGTGCCAGCAGCCAAGATGGGGCTAGCGGGTCCTACGAGCAGTACTTC.

The V and J genes are TRBV7-6 and TRBJ2-1, with D possibly being TRBD1 (5 bases). V lost 4 bases and J lost 5, with 21 bases in between. The CDR3 runs 17 residues. Germline CDR1 and CDR2: SGHVS and FNYEAQ. CDR3 sequence (DNA): TGTGCCAGCAGCTCCCTCTCGGGCAGGGAAAACAACAATGAGCAGTTCTTC. As protein: CASSSLSGRENNNEQFF.

V and J are TRBV7-3 and TRBJ1-1; perhaps TRBD1 as D (6 bases). Germline values: CDR1 SGHTA, CDR2 FQGTGA. CDR3 length equals 15 residues. V lost 1 base and J lost 5, with 14 bases in between. DNA of the CDR3: TGTGCCAGCAGCTTAAGCCCGGGTCAGGGGACTGAAGCTTTCTTT. Translation: CASSLSPGQGTEAFF.

This clone was seen only a few times. This chain links TRBV5-1 with TRBJ2-7, with D possibly matching TRBD1 (6 bases). Germline CDR1 is SGHRS and CDR2 is YFSETQ. The CDR3 consists of 15 residues. V shed 2 bases and J shed 1 base, with 13 bases lying between them. DNA of the CDR3: TGCGCCAGCAGCTTAGGACAGCTAGGATCCTACGAGCAGTACTTC. Encoded protein: CASSLGQLGSYEQYF.

The gene calls are TRBV2 and TRBJ1-4; D is undetermined. The ends were cut back, 7 bases at V and 5 bases at J, with 20 bases in the middle. The CDR3 totals 16 residues. Germline V gene data show CDR1 as SNHLY and CDR2 as FYNNEI. The CDR3 coding sequence is TGTGCCAGCAACCCCCAACCTTCTCGGTGGAATGAAAAACTGTTTTTT. Protein: CASNPQPSRWNEKLFF.

The rearrangement joins TRBV18 to TRBJ2-1, with a possible D match to TRBD2 (5 bases). This CDR3 spans 11 amino acids. CDR1 and CDR2 from the germline V gene are KGHSH and LQKENI. V gave up 2 bases and J gave up 11 bases, with 7 bases separating them. The CDR3 sequence: CASSPEGKQFF. CDR3 in DNA: TGTGCCAGCTCACCAGAGGGAAAGCAGTTCTTC.

The V and J genes are TRBV2 and TRBJ1-4; TRBD1 aligns across 9 bases. V dropped 7 bases and J dropped 7; count of bases not matched to a gene: 10. In germline, CDR1 is SNHLY, CDR2 FYNNEI. The CDR3 runs to 15 residues. CDR3 sequence: CASTQDRGRGEKLFF. The CDR3 bases are TGTGCCAGCACCCAGGACAGGGGTCGAGGTGAAAAACTGTTTTTT.

J is TRBJ2-5 and V is TRBV7-3, with D perhaps TRBD2 (5 bases). The CDR3 runs to 16 residues. CDR1 and CDR2 (germline): SGHTA, FQGTGA. V was clipped by 4 bases and J by 0 bases, with 15 bases between them. CDR3 residues: CASSYGVSGYQETQYF. The CDR3 DNA reads as TGTGCCAGCAGCTACGGAGTGTCGGGGTACCAAGAGACCCAGTACTTC.

The chain links TRBV25-1 to TRBJ1-4, with 8 bases fitting TRBD1. From germline, CDR1 is MGHDK and CDR2 SYGVNS. V gave up 10 bases and J gave up 6 bases; unmatched junction bases: 7. This CDR3 has 13 residues. The CDR3 region has the DNA TGTGCCACCTCGGACAGGGATGATGAAAAACTGTTTTTT. It is translated as CATSDRDDEKLFF.

This clone appeared once. The V gene is TRBV2, the J gene TRBJ2-3; TRBD1 agrees at 11 bases. Per the germline V gene, CDR1 is SNHLY and CDR2 is FYNNEI. CDR3 length: 14 residues. With 5 bases clipped from V and 12 bases from J, the junction kept 10 bases outside the gene matches. The CDR3 here is CASSYTGQGGSQYF. DNA for the CDR3: TGTGCCAGCAGTTATACGGGACAGGGGGGTTCACAGTATTTT.

The chain links TRBV7-2 to TRBJ1-4; possible D gene TRBD1, 5 bases. Trimming cost V 2 bases and J 1 base, with 8 bases left between them. The CDR3 has 15 residues. Looked up from germline, CDR1 is SGHTA and CDR2 is FQGNSA. CDR3 DNA: TGTGCCAGCAGCTTACGGGGGAAAACTAATGAAAAACTGTTTTTT. Translation gives CASSLRGKTNEKLFF.

The chain joins TRBV3-1 (or the pseudogene TRBV3-2) to TRBJ2-5; TRBD1 matches 10 bases. Germline trimming cut 3 bases from V and 5 bases from J; bases unmatched to any gene: 9. Germline V gene data show CDR1 as LGHDT and CDR2 as YNNKEL (reference sequence). The CDR3 runs 16 residues. CDR3 bases: TGTGCCAGCAGCCACCGGACAGGGGGGCGTGGGGAGACCCAGTACTTC. Translation: CASSHRTGGRGETQYF.

With regard to this clone: Different DNA sequences within this sample yield the same CDR3. The chain recombines TRBV2 with TRBJ1-5, with 7 bases fitting TRBD1. This CDR3 comprises 13 residues. The V gene's germline CDR1 is SNHLY and CDR2 FYNNEI. The ends lost 6 bases at V and 2 bases at J; junction bases unmatched: 1. The CDR3 DNA reads as TGTGCCAGCAGGGGGACAGGCAATCAGCCCCAGCATTTT. It is translated as CASRGTGNQPQHF. Combining the CDR3 with reference TRBV2 and TRBJ1-5 gives the whole variable domain EPEVTQTPSHQVTQMGQEVILRCVPISNHLYFYWYRQILGQKVEFLVSFYNNEISEKSEIFDDQFSVERPDGSNFTLKIRSTKLEDSAMYFCASRGTGNQPQHFGDGTRLSIL.

The rearrangement uses TRBV7-9 and TRBJ1-4; D might be TRBD1 (6 bases). V lost 6 bases and J 0 bases, leaving 11 bases between the germline ends. The germline V gene encodes CDR1 SEHNR and CDR2 FQNEAQ (reference sequence). This CDR3 has 15 residues. The CDR3 DNA reads as TGTGCCAGCAGTATACGACAGGCAACTAATGAAAAACTGTTTTTT. Amino acids: CASSIRQATNEKLFF.

This clone was picked up a small number of times. V usage is TRBV7-9 and J usage is TRBJ1-5, with D perhaps TRBD1 (6 bases). V was trimmed by 5 bases and J by 2 bases, leaving 10 bases between them. Germline lookup yields CDR1 SEHNR and CDR2 FQNEAQ (reference sequence). This CDR3 comprises 14 residues. The CDR3 sequence is CASSGGGGNQPQHF. CDR3 sequence (DNA): TGTGCCAGCAGCGGGGGCGGTGGCAATCAGCCCCAGCATTTT.

This sequence joins TRBV5-6 and TRBJ2-3; no reliable D call. CDR1 is SGHDT and CDR2 is YYEEEE in the germline V gene. The CDR3 loop spans 12 amino acids. V gave up 0 bases and J gave up 10 bases, with 9 bases separating them. The CDR3 region has the DNA TGTGCCAGCAGCTTGGAGCCTTACCCGCAGTATTTT. It translates to CASSLEPYPQYF.

The rearrangement joins TRBV2 to TRBJ1-5, with TRBD1 as a possible D gene (5 bases). This CDR3 is built from 14 residues. CDR1 SNHLY and CDR2 FYNNEI come from the germline V gene. The V end was cut by 6 bases, the J end by 3 bases, with 12 bases between. CDR3 nucleotide sequence: TGTGCCAGCAGGCGTGGGGGGGTCAATCAGCCCCAGCATTTT. It specifies CASRRGGVNQPQHF.

The genes are TRBV5-8 and TRBJ1-2, with 8 bases aligning to TRBD1. Trimming removed 5 bases from V and 0 bases from J; junction bases left unmatched: 12. The V gene's germline CDR1 is SGHTS and CDR2 YDEGEE. The CDR3 has 17 amino acids. The CDR3 region is CASSHPGQVRANYGYTF. CDR3 DNA: TGTGCCAGCAGTCACCCGGGACAGGTTAGAGCTAACTATGGCTACACCTTC. The full variable domain, its missing parts supplied by reference TRBV5-8 and TRBJ1-2, is EAGVTQSPTHLIKTRGQQATLRCSPISGHTSVYWYQQALGLGLQFLLWYDEGEERNRGNFPPRFSGRQFPNYSSELNVNALELEDSALYLCASSHPGQVRANYGYTFGSGTRLTVV.